This TCR beta chain derives from a study of T cell responses to AZD1222 COVID-19 vaccine. Profiled with immunoSEQ multiplex PCR; TCRdb holds only in-frame clones, not every one. The table lists 150,000 to 200,000 clones, around 90% of them singletons, with roughly 4% in the top ten. With 5 bases clipped from V and 8 bases from J, the junction kept 7 bases outside the gene matches. The germline V gene has CDR1 MDHEN and CDR2 SYDVKM. This CDR3 has 13 amino acids. Sequencing used peripheral blood, obtained 28 days after the second dose of the MenACWY control vaccine. The V and J genes are TRBV28 and TRBJ1-2, with 8 nucleotides matching TRBD1. The source is an adult who received the MenACWY meningococcal vaccine as a control. CDR3 residues: CASSPRTGFGYTF. In nucleotides, the CDR3 is TGTGCCAGCAGTCCCCGGACAGGGTTCGGCTACACCTTC.